These T cell receptor beta chains were read from a single sample in a study of T-cell reconstitution after alpha-beta-depleted transplantation in children. TCRdb called the PCR reads again in MiXCR, with one record for every CDR3 protein. In the table there are around 100,000 distinct CDR3 sequences, approximately 10% of which are singletons. The sample here was PBMCs, taken before TCRalphabeta/CD19-depleted stem cell transplant. The receptors come from a boy younger than 10 with acute lymphoblastic leukemia, due to receive a stem cell transplant. CDR3s include the opening cysteine and the closing phenylalanine or tryptophan. A D gene is named only where the DNA matches it firmly. Rows give clone size only sometimes, using once, few, many, or a class for an expanded clone.

v_call,clone_size,d_call,j_call,cdr3_aa,cdr3_nt
TRBV7-9,.,TRBD2,TRBJ2-1,CASSLGRGRANNEQFF,TGTGCCAGCAGCTTAGGTCGAGGGAGGGCCAACAATGAGCAGTTCTTC
TRBV4-1,.,.,TRBJ2-5,CASSRPDGETQYF,TGCGCCAGCAGCCGTCCGGACGGAGAGACCCAGTACTTC
TRBV2,few,.,TRBJ2-5,CASSVRETQYF,TGTGCCAGCAGTGTTAGAGAGACCCAGTACTTC
TRBV7-8,few,TRBD1,TRBJ1-2,CASSRGGGGGYTF,TGTGCCAGCAGCCGAGGGGGCGGCGGAGGCTACACCTTC
TRBV6-1,.,.,TRBJ1-5,CASSSIVFQPQHF,TGTGCCAGCAGCTCGATCGTGTTTCAGCCCCAGCATTTT
TRBV7-6,many,TRBD2,TRBJ2-3,CASSLGLAGGPKDTQYF,TGTGCCAGCAGCTTGGGACTAGCGGGAGGGCCTAAAGATACGCAGTATTTT
TRBV10-2,.,.,TRBJ1-1,CASRPLGGVNTEAFF,TGCGCCAGCAGACCGCTGGGGGGGGTGAACACTGAAGCTTTCTTT
TRBV28,.,TRBD1,TRBJ2-1,CASSSHRGLVYNEQFF,TGTGCCAGCAGTTCCCACAGGGGGCTCGTTTACAATGAGCAGTTCTTC
TRBV6-5,.,TRBD2,TRBJ2-7,CASSYSGARSYEQYF,TGTGCCAGCAGTTACAGCGGGGCGAGATCCTACGAGCAGTACTTC
TRBV6-5,.,.,TRBJ2-7,CASSFVGREQYF,TGTGCCAGCAGTTTCGTAGGGAGAGAGCAGTACTTC
TRBV2,.,.,TRBJ2-7,CASSEAGDYEQYF,TGTGCCAGCAGTGAAGCGGGAGATTACGAGCAGTACTTC
TRBV24-1,few,TRBD1,TRBJ2-1,CATSAATGSSYNEQFF,TGTGCCACCAGCGCCGCGACAGGGAGCTCCTACAATGAGCAGTTCTTC
TRBV5-1,.,TRBD1,TRBJ2-2,CASNDRGPAGELFF,TGCGCCAGCAACGACAGGGGGCCTGCCGGGGAGCTGTTTTTT
TRBV5-6,.,.,TRBJ2-5,CASSERARGGQETQYF,TGTGCCAGCAGCGAGAGGGCCAGGGGGGGGCAAGAGACCCAGTACTTC
TRBV7-2,few,.,TRBJ2-1,CASSSFNNEQFF,TGTGCCAGCAGCTCATTTAACAATGAGCAGTTCTTC
TRBV27,.,.,TRBJ1-1,CASSLTGYTEAFF,TGTGCCAGCAGTTTAACTGGCTACACTGAAGCTTTCTTT
TRBV5-1,.,TRBD1,TRBJ2-7,CASSFSRDRGYEQYF,TGCGCCAGCAGCTTTAGTCGAGACAGGGGTTACGAGCAGTACTTC
TRBV6-5,.,TRBD2,TRBJ2-3,CASSHGSGRAGGTDTQYF,TGTGCCAGCAGTCACGGTAGCGGGAGGGCCGGAGGGACAGATACGCAGTATTTT
TRBV3-1,.,.,TRBJ1-5,CASSRLTEPQHF,TGTGCCAGCAGCAGACTGACAGAGCCCCAGCATTTT
TRBV6-5,few,TRBD2,TRBJ2-1,CASSYRVTSGRAYEQFF,TGTGCCAGCAGTTATCGCGTTACTAGCGGGAGGGCCTATGAGCAGTTCTTC
TRBV7-6,many,TRBD1,TRBJ2-2,CASSLAPGQGTGELFF,TGTGCCAGCAGCTTAGCCCCGGGACAGGGAACCGGGGAGCTGTTTTTT
TRBV6-1,many,TRBD1,TRBJ2-5,CASSEDRGLETQYF,TGTGCCAGCAGTGAGGACAGGGGTTTAGAGACCCAGTACTTC
TRBV6-2/TRBV6-3,.,.,TRBJ1-2,CASSYSVTANYGYTF,TGTGCCAGCAGTTACTCCGTGACAGCGAACTATGGCTACACCTTC
TRBV9,few,.,TRBJ2-3,CASSAPRDSGDLDTQYF,TGTGCCAGCAGCGCCCCCCGGGACTCAGGGGATTTGGATACGCAGTATTTT
TRBV5-8,.,TRBD1,TRBJ2-7,CASRPAVGTGGSVGGGEQYF,TGTGCCAGCAGACCGGCCGTTGGGACAGGGGGGTCGGTTGGGGGCGGCGAGCAGTACTTC
TRBV7-9,few,.,TRBJ1-1,CASSQKPGQRNTEAFF,TGTGCCAGCAGCCAGAAACCGGGACAAAGGAACACTGAAGCTTTCTTT
TRBV5-1,few,TRBD1,TRBJ1-5,CASSLETGGNQPQHF,TGCGCCAGCAGCTTGGAGACAGGGGGTAATCAGCCCCAGCATTTT
TRBV20-1,.,.,TRBJ2-7,CSAPRTYEQYF,TGCAGTGCTCCTCGGACCTACGAGCAGTACTTC
TRBV12-3/TRBV12-4,many,.,TRBJ2-1,CASSFAPSSYNEQFF,TGTGCCAGCAGTTTCGCTCCGAGCTCCTACAATGAGCAGTTCTTC
TRBV20-1,many,TRBD2,TRBJ2-1,CSARSRTSDNYNEQFF,TGCAGTGCTAGATCCCGGACTAGCGACAACTACAATGAGCAGTTCTTC
TRBV20-1,many,.,TRBJ1-1,CSARDGRSVNTEAFF,TGCAGTGCTAGAGATGGTAGGTCGGTGAACACTGAAGCTTTCTTT
TRBV29-1,.,.,TRBJ2-4,CSVVGNENIQYF,TGCAGCGTTGTGGGGAATGAAAACATTCAGTACTTC
TRBV12-3/TRBV12-4,.,.,TRBJ1-5,CASSTLPDQPQHF,TGTGCCAGCAGCACCCTTCCGGACCAGCCCCAGCATTTT
TRBV5-1,.,TRBD2,TRBJ2-3,CATSLVASGSTTDTQYF,TGCGCCACCAGCTTGGTGGCTAGCGGGAGTACCACAGATACGCAGTATTTT
TRBV12-3/TRBV12-4,few,TRBD1,TRBJ2-7,CASRLTGKVYEQYF,TGTGCCAGCAGACTGACAGGGAAGGTCTACGAGCAGTACTTC
TRBV7-3,many,TRBD1,TRBJ2-3,CASSLDGTGATDTQYF,TGTGCCAGCAGCTTAGATGGGACAGGGGCGACAGATACGCAGTATTTT
TRBV25-1,many,TRBD1,TRBJ2-7,CASSSPKQGTTYEQYF,TGTGCCAGCAGTAGTCCAAAACAGGGGACGACCTACGAGCAGTACTTC